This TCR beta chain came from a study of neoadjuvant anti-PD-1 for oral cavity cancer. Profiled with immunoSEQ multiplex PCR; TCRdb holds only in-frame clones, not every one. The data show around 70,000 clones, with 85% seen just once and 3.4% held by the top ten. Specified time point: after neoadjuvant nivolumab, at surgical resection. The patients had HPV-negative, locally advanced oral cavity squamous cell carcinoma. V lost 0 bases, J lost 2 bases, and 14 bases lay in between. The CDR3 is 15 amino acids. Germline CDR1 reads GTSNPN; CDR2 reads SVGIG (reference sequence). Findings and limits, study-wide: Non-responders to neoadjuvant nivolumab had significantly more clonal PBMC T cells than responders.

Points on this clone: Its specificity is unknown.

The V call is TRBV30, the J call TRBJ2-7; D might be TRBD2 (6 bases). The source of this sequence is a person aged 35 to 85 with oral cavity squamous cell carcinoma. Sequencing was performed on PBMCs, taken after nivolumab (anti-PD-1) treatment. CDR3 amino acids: CAWSVAGRGTYEQYF. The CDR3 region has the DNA TGTGCCTGGAGTGTAGCAGGGCGGGGCACCTACGAGCAGTACTTC.